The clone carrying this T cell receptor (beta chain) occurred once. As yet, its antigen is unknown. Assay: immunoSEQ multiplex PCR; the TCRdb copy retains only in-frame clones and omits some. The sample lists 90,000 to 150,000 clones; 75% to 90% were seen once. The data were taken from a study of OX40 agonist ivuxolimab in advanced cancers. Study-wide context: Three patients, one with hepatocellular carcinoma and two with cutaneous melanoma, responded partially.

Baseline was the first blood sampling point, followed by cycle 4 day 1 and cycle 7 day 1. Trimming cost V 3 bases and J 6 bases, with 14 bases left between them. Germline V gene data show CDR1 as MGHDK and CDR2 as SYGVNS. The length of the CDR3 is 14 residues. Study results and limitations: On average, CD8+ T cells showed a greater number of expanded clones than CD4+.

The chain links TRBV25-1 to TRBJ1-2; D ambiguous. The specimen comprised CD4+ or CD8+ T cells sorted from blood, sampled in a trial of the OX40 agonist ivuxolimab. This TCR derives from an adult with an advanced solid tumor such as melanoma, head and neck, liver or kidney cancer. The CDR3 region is CASSDTLSKDGYTF. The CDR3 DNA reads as TGTGCCAGCAGTGATACCCTCTCTAAAGATGGCTACACCTTC.